This passage covers 14 T cell receptor beta chains from one sample sequenced in a study of blood T cell repertoires in COVID-19 (dated by TCRdb to the early 2020s). The library was prepared using the immunoSEQ multiplex PCR assay. The immuneACCESS repertoire file appears here via TCRdb, limited to in-frame rearrangements. These files lack a portion of the clones; in checked studies, under half of the deficit traces to unresolved V genes, and the cause of the others is not known. This sample holds under 85,000 clones; 65% to 90% were observed only once. The biggest ten clones account for 6.9% of the sample. Sequenced sample: peripheral blood. The receptors come from a man aged 25-40 years with COVID-19, enrolled during active disease.

In its sample, this clone was seen once. The chain uses TRBV27 and TRBJ2-1; 10 bases are a match to TRBD2. Germline CDR1 and CDR2: MNHEY and SMNVEV (reference sequence). The length of the CDR3 is 15 residues. V was pared by 2 bases and J by 9 bases, with 7 bases of the junction left unmatched. CDR3 bases: TGTGCCAGCAGTTTAAATCCTAGCGGGAGTAGTGAGCAGTTCTTC. The encoded protein is CASSLNPSGSSEQFF.

The J gene is TRBJ2-7, the V gene TRBV30; the D is unclear. CDR1 and CDR2 from the germline V gene are GTSNPN and SVGIG (reference sequence). The V end lost 1 base, the J end lost 0 bases, and 10 bases lay between the germline ends. The CDR3 contains 14 residues. This CDR3 is CAWSGHSSSYEQYF. CDR3 sequence (DNA): TGTGCCTGGAGTGGGCACAGTAGCTCCTACGAGCAGTACTTC. The whole variable domain, remainder taken from reference TRBV30 and TRBJ2-7, is SQTIHQWPATLVQPVGSPLSLECTVEGTSNPNLYWYRQAAGRGLQLLFYSVGIGQISSEVPQNLSASRPQDRQFILSSKKLLLSDSGFYLCAWSGHSSSYEQYFGPGTRLTVT.

The chain recombines TRBV4-2 with TRBJ1-2; TRBD1 aligns across 10 bases. The CDR3 extends over 18 amino acids. Germline loops: CDR1 LGHNA, CDR2 YNFKEQ. V was clipped by 0 bases and J by 7 bases; unmatched bases: 14. CDR3 amino acids: CASSQDGGDRGRIRGYTF. The CDR3, as DNA: TGTGCCAGCAGCCAAGACGGGGGCGACAGGGGGCGAATTCGTGGCTACACCTTC.

The rearrangement uses TRBV28 and TRBJ1-4; TRBD1 matches at 8 bases. Germline V CDR1 and CDR2: MDHEN, SYDVKM. CDR3 length: 16 residues. V lost 2 bases to trimming and J lost 6 bases; unmatched junction nucleotides: 8. This chain's CDR3 is CASSLPRGRDHEKLFF. The CDR3 coding sequence is TGTGCCAGCAGTTTACCCAGGGGGCGCGATCATGAAAAACTGTTTTTT.

CDR3 in amino acids: CATGQGGTDTQYF. In nucleotides, the CDR3 is TGTGCCACCGGACAGGGCGGAACAGATACGCAGTATTTT. The gene calls are TRBV19 and TRBJ2-3; 8 positions agree with TRBD1. The CDR3 totals 13 residues. In germline, CDR1 is LNHDA, CDR2 SQIVND (reference sequence). V dropped 10 bases and J dropped 3; count of bases not matched to a gene: 6.

The V call is TRBV7-9, the J call TRBJ1-5; D remains ambiguous. V shed 4 bases and J shed 9 bases, with 10 bases lying between them. The CDR3 is 12 amino acids. From germline, CDR1 is SEHNR and CDR2 FQNEAQ (reference sequence). Here the CDR3 DNA reads TGTGCCAGCAGCTCCGCTGGCGGGCCCCAGCATTTT. Translation: CASSSAGGPQHF.

The rearrangement uses TRBV30 and TRBJ1-5; perhaps TRBD1 as D (5 bases). The CDR3 contains 13 residues. The germline CDR1 and CDR2 sequences are GTSNPN and SVGIG (reference sequence). V was clipped by 4 bases and J by 0 bases, with 7 bases between them. The CDR3 spells CAWNRNSNQPQHF. For the CDR3, the DNA is TGTGCCTGGAACAGGAATAGCAATCAGCCCCAGCATTTT.

The genes are TRBV30 and TRBJ1-1; the D is unclear. V shed 5 bases and J shed 7 bases, with 11 bases lying between them. The V gene's germline CDR1 is GTSNPN and CDR2 SVGIG (reference sequence). This CDR3 is 11 amino acids long. The CDR3: CAWGWEGEAFF. In DNA, the CDR3 is TGTGCCTGGGGGTGGGAGGGTGAAGCTTTCTTT. The full variable domain, with the rest looked up from reference TRBV30 and TRBJ1-1, is SQTIHQWPATLVQPVGSPLSLECTVEGTSNPNLYWYRQAAGRGLQLLFYSVGIGQISSEVPQNLSASRPQDRQFILSSKKLLLSDSGFYLCAWGWEGEAFFGQGTRLTVV.

This chain uses TRBV5-4 with TRBJ2-7; 10 bases fit TRBD2. V shed 3 bases, J shed 6 bases, and the junction held 9 bases outside the gene matches. This CDR3 region has 15 residues. Per the germline V gene, CDR1 is SGHNT and CDR2 is YYREEE (reference sequence). The CDR3 reads CASSSGGGLAPEQYF. DNA of the CDR3: TGTGCCAGCAGCTCAGGGGGGGGACTAGCGCCCGAGCAGTACTTC.

This clone was counted only a few times. The chain combines TRBV6-5 with TRBJ2-2, with 10 bases that match TRBD2. With V trimmed by 4 bases and J by 6 bases, 5 bases remained unmatched. There are 15 residues in the CDR3. Germline lookup yields CDR1 MNHEY and CDR2 SVGAGI. In nucleotides, the CDR3 is TGTGCCAGCAGTTCCGGGACTAGCGAGCCCGGGGAGCTGTTTTTT. It encodes CASSSGTSEPGELFF.

This chain connects TRBV28 to TRBJ1-1; tentative D call: TRBD1 (6 bases). Germline loops: CDR1 MDHEN, CDR2 SYDVKM. The CDR3 consists of 17 residues. V lost 10 bases to trimming and J lost 0 bases, with 24 bases between them. The DNA of the CDR3 is TGTGCCATGACAAGTGGGGGCAGGGGCGGCATGAACACTGAAGCTTTCTTT. Translation gives CAMTSGGRGGMNTEAFF.

V usage is TRBV5-1 and J usage is TRBJ2-3; D might be TRBD2 (6 bases). Germline V gene sequence: CDR1 SGHRS, CDR2 YFSETQ. This CDR3 has 14 amino acids. Trimming shortened V by 2 bases and J by 4 bases, and 11 bases separated the two germline ends. The CDR3 loop reads CASSLTGAADTQYF. The CDR3 DNA sequence: TGCGCCAGCAGCTTAACGGGAGCGGCAGATACGCAGTATTTT.

The V and J genes are TRBV7-3 and TRBJ1-5; D not certain. Per germline, CDR1 SGHTA and CDR2 FQGTGA. CDR3 length equals 13 residues. V was shortened by 5 bases and J by 5 bases, with 10 bases between the two germline ends. CDR3 DNA: TGTGCCAGCAGCACTGGGCCAGATCAGCCCCAGCATTTT. This translates into CASSTGPDQPQHF.

The chain joins TRBV2 to TRBJ1-1, with TRBD1 identical over 8 bases. This CDR3 comprises 17 residues. The germline CDR1 and CDR2 sequences are SNHLY and FYNNEI. Trimming at V came to 2 bases and at J to 1 base, leaving 9 bases not matched to a gene. This CDR3 is CASSERGQGQANTEAFF. The CDR3 DNA reads TGTGCCAGCAGTGAAAGGGGGCAGGGACAGGCGAACACTGAAGCTTTCTTT.